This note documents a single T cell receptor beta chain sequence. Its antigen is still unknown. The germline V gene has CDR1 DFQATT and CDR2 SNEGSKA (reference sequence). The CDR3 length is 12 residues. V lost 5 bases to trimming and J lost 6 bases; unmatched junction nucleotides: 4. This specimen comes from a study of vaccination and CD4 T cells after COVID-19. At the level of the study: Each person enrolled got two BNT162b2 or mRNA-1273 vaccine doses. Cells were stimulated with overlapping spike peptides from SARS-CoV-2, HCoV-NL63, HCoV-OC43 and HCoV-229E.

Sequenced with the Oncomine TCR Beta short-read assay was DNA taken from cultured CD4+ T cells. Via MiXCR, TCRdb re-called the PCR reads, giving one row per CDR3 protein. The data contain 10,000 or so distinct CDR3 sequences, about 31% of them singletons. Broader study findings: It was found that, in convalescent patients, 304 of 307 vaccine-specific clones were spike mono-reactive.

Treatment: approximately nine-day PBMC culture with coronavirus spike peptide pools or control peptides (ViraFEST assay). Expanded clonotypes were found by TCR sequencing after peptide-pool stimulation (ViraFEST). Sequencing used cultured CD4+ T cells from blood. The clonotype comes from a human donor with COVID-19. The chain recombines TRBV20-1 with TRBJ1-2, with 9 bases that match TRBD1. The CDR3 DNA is TGCAGTGCTGGACAGGGGCAGGATGGCTACACCTTC. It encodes CSAGQGQDGYTF.